What follows are 8 T cell receptor beta chains derived from one specimen sequenced in a study of blood T cell repertoires in COVID-19. Repertoires were generated with immunoSEQ multiplex PCR, while TCRdb's copy carries only in-frame clones and drops some. The sample shows around 150,000 clones, roughly 86% of them seen only once. The sequenced sample consisted of PBMCs or T cells enriched from blood (not recorded which). Receptors originate from a woman aged 45 to 65 with acute COVID-19.

The V gene is TRBV9, the J gene TRBJ2-1; 9 nucleotides align to TRBD2. The CDR3 length is 14 residues. Germline CDR1 is SGDLS and CDR2 is YYNGEE. The junction had 6 bases not matched to a gene; V was cut back by 4 bases and J by 7 bases. The CDR3 DNA reads as TGTGCCAGCAGCCCAGGGAGCGGGGGGAATGAGCAGTTCTTC. Protein product: CASSPGSGGNEQFF.

V gene TRBV18 combines with J gene TRBJ2-1; 9 bases agree with TRBD2. V shed 1 base and J 4 bases; nucleotides not matched to a gene: 2. The CDR3 runs to 15 residues. Germline-derived CDR1 and CDR2 are KGHSH and LQKENI. CDR3 in DNA: TGTGCCAGCTCACCACTAACTAGCGGGTACAATGAGCAGTTCTTC. Protein sequence: CASSPLTSGYNEQFF.

This chain joins TRBV12-3 or TRBV12-4 and TRBJ2-7; tentatively, D is TRBD2 (6 bases). This CDR3 is 12 amino acids long. The ends were cut back, 7 bases at V and 4 bases at J, with 11 bases in the middle. The CDR3 protein is CASTSRGYEQYF. CDR3 DNA: TGTGCCAGCACCTCGCGGGGTTACGAGCAGTACTTC.

This clone was found once. The chain joins TRBV27 to TRBJ1-6, with 12 positions matching TRBD1. This CDR3 region has 19 residues. Germline V gene sequence: CDR1 MNHEY, CDR2 SMNVEV (reference sequence). J gave up 9 bases and V 0 bases, and 12 bases lay outside the gene matches. The DNA for the CDR3 is TGTGCCAGCAGTTTATCGTTTCCGGGACAGGGGGCGATGAGTTCACCCCTCCACTTT. As protein: CASSLSFPGQGAMSSPLHF.

The chain links TRBV24-1 to TRBJ2-7, with D perhaps matching TRBD1 (6 bases). Per germline, CDR1 KGHDR and CDR2 SFDVKD. Trimming cost V 6 bases and J 5 bases, with 16 bases left between them. This CDR3 region has 14 residues. Here the CDR3 DNA reads TGTGCCACCAGTAACAGGGAAAAAGGGGACGAGCAGTACTTC. Translation: CATSNREKGDEQYF.

For the CDR3, the DNA is TGTGCCAGCAGCGACAGCAGCTCTGGAAACACCATATATTTT. Encoded protein: CASSDSSSGNTIYF. V and J are TRBV3-1 (or the pseudogene TRBV3-2) and TRBJ1-3, with D possibly matching TRBD1 (5 bases). The V and J ends lost 5 bases and 0 bases respectively, with 8 bases between them. The CDR3 runs to 14 residues. CDR1 LGHDT and CDR2 YNNKEL come from the germline V gene (reference sequence).

The V and J genes are TRBV5-4 and TRBJ2-5; D may be TRBD2 (5 bases). CDR1 SGHNT and CDR2 YYREEE come from the germline V gene (reference sequence). CDR3 size: 16 residues. V was clipped by 4 bases and J by 9 bases, with 25 bases between them. The CDR3 spells CASSLQLGAVPRSQYF. CDR3 in DNA: TGTGCCAGCAGCCTGCAGTTGGGAGCGGTCCCTAGGTCCCAGTACTTC.

The chain has TRBV4-2 and TRBJ2-2, with 10 nucleotides matching TRBD1. The CDR3 runs 14 residues. V trimming: 4 bases; J trimming: 9 bases; junction bases outside the gene matches: 5. Germline assignment: CDR1 LGHNA and CDR2 YNFKEQ. The CDR3 bases are TGTGCCAGCAGCCCGGGACAGGGGAACCGGGAGCTGTTTTTT. As protein: CASSPGQGNRELFF.